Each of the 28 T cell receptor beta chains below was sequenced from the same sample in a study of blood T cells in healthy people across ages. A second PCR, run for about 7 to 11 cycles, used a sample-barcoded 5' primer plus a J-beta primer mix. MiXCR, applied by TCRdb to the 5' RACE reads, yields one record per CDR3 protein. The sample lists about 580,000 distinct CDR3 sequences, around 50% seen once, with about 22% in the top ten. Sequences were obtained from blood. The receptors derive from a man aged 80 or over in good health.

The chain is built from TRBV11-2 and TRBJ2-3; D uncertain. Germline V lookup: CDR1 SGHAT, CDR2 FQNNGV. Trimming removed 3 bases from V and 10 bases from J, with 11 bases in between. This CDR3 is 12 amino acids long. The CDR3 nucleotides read TGTGCCAGCAGCTTTCTCCTAGGAGCGCAGTATTTT. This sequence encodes CASSFLLGAQYF.

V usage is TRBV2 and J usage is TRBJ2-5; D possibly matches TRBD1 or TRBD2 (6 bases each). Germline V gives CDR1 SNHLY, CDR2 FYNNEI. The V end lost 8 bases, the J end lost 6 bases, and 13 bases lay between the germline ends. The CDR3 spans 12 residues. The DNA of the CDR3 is TGTGCCAGCTCCGGGGGCGTTCAGACCCAGTACTTC. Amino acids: CASSGGVQTQYF.

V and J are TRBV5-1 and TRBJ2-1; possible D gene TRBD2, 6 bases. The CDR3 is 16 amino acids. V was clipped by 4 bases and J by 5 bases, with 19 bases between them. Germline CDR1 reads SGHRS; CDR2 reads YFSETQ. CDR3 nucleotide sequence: TGCGCCAGCAGCCCCCAAGGACGGGGGTTCAACAATGAGCAGTTCTTC. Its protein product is CASSPQGRGFNNEQFF.

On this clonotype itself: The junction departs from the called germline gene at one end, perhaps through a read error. In DNA, the CDR3 is TGTGCCAACAGCCCGACATGGAGCTCCTACGAGCAGTACTTC. Translating it yields CANSPTWSSYEQYF. This chain connects TRBV7-2 to TRBJ2-7, with D unclear. CDR1 SGHTA and CDR2 FQGNSA come from the germline V gene. CDR3 length: 14 amino acids.

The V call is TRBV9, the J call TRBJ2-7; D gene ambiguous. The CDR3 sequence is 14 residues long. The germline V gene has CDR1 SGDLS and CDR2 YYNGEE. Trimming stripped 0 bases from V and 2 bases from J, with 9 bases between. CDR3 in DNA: TGTGCCAGCAGCGTAGGTATGGGAACCTACGAGCAGTACTTC. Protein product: CASSVGMGTYEQYF.

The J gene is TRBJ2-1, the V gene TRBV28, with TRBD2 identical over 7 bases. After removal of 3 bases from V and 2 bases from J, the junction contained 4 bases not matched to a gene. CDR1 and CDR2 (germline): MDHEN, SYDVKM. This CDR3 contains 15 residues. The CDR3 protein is CASSFRGSPYNEQFF. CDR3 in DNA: TGTGCCAGCAGTTTCCGCGGGAGTCCCTACAATGAGCAGTTCTTC.

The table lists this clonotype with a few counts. CDR3 protein: CASTLGGDTDTQYF. The CDR3 DNA sequence: TGTGCCAGCACCCTTGGGGGAGACACAGATACGCAGTATTTT. The chain is built from TRBV6-5 and TRBJ2-3, with D perhaps TRBD1 or TRBD2 (5 bases each). Trimming stripped 7 bases from V and 2 bases from J, with 13 bases between. Germline-derived CDR1 and CDR2 are MNHEY and SVGAGI. This CDR3 has 14 residues.

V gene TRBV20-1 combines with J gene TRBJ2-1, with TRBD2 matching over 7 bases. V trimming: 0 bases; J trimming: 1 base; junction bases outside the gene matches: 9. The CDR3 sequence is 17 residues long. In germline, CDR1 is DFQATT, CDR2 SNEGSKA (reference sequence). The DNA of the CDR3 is TGCAGTGCTAGAGATCCTTTTGGGCGGGGGTCCTACAATGAGCAGTTCTTC. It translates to CSARDPFGRGSYNEQFF.

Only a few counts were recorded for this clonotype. For the CDR3, the DNA is TGTGCCAGCAGCGACCTTAAGGGCGGGACCTACAATGAGCAGTTCTTC. The encoded protein is CASSDLKGGTYNEQFF. V usage is TRBV5-6 and J usage is TRBJ2-1, with D possibly matching TRBD2 (6 bases). Germline V gene data show CDR1 as SGHDT and CDR2 as YYEEEE. The V end lost 4 bases, the J end lost 2 bases, and 16 bases lay between the germline ends. There are 16 residues in the CDR3.

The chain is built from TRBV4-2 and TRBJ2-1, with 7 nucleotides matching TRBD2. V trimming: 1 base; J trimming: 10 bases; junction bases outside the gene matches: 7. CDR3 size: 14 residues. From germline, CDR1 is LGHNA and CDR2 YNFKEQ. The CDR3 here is CASSQVGLAVEQFF. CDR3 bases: TGTGCCAGCAGCCAAGTCGGGCTAGCGGTAGAGCAGTTCTTC.

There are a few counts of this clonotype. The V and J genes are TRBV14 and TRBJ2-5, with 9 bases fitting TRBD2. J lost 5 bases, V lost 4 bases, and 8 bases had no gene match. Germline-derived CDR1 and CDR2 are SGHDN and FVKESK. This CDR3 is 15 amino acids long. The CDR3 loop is CASSLIAGVAETQYF. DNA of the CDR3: TGTGCCAGCAGCCTTATAGCGGGAGTCGCGGAGACCCAGTACTTC.

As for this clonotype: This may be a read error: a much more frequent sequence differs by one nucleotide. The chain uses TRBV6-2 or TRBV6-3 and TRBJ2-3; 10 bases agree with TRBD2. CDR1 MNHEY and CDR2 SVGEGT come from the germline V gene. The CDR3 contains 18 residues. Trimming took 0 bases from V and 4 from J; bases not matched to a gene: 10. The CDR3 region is CASSYSTSGKESADTQYF. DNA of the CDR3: TGTGCCAGCAGTTACTCTACTAGCGGGAAAGAGAGCGCAGATACGCAGTATTTT.

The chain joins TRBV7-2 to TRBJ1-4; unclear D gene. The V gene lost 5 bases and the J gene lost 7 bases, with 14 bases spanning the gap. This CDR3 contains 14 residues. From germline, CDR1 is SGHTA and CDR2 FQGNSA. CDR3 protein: CASSPGGLSEKLFF. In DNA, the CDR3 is TGTGCCAGCAGCCCGGGTGGATTGAGTGAAAAACTGTTTTTT.

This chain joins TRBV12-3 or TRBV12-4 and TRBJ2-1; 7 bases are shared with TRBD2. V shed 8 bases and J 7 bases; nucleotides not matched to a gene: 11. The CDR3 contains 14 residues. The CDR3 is CASGLADARNEQFF. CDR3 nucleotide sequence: TGTGCCAGCGGCCTAGCGGATGCAAGGAATGAGCAGTTCTTC.

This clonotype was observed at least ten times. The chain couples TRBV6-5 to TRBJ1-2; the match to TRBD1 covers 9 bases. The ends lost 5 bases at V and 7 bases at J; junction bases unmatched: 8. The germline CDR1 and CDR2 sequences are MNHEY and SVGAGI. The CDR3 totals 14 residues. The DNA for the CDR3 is TGTGCCAGCAGTCAACGGGACAGGGCGGGTGGCTACACCTTC. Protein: CASSQRDRAGGYTF.

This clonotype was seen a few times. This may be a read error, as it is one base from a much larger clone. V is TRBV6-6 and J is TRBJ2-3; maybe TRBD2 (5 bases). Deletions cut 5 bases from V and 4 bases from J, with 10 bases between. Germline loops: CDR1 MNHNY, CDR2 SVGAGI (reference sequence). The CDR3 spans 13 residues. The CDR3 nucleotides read TGTGCCAGCAGTGACTATGGGGCAGATACGCAGTATTTT. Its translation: CASSDYGADTQYF.

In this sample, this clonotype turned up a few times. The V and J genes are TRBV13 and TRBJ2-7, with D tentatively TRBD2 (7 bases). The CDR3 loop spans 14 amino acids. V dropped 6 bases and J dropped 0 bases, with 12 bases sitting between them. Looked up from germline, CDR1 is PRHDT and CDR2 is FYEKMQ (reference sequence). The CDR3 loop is CASRRGGTSYEQYF. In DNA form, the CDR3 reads TGTGCCAGCAGGAGGGGGGGAACCTCCTACGAGCAGTACTTC.

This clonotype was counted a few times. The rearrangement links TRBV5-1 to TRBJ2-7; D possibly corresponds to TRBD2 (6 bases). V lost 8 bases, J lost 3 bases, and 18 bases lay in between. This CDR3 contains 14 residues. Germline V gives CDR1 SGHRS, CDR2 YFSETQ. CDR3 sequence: CASATRGRFYEQYF. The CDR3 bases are TGCGCCAGTGCTACGCGGGGCCGCTTCTACGAGCAGTACTTC.

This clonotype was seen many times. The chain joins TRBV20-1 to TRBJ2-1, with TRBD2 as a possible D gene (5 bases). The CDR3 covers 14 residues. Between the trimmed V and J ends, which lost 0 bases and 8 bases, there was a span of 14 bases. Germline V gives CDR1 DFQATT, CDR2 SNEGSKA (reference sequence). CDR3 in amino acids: CSARDPGYGDEQFF. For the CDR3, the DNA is TGCAGTGCTAGAGACCCGGGCTACGGGGATGAGCAGTTCTTC.

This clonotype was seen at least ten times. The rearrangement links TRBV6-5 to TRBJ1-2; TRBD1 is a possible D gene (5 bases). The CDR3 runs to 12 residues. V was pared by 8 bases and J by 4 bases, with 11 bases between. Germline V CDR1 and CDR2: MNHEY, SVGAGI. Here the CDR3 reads CASHAGSYGYTF. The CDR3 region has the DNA TGTGCCAGCCACGCAGGGAGCTATGGCTACACCTTC.

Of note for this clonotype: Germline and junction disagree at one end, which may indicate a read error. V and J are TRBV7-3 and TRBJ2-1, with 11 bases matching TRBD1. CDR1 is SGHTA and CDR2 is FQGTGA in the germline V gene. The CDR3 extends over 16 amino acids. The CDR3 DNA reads TGTGCCAACAGCTTATTTGGGACAGGGGGGGACAATGAGCAGTTCTTC. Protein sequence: CANSLFGTGGDNEQFF.

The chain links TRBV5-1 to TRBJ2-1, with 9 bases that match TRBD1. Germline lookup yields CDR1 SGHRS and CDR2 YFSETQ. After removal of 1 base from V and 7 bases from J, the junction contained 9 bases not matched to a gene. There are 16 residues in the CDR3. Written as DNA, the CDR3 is TGCGCCAGCAGCTTGACACTACAGGGGGCTGGGAATGAGCAGTTCTTC. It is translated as CASSLTLQGAGNEQFF.

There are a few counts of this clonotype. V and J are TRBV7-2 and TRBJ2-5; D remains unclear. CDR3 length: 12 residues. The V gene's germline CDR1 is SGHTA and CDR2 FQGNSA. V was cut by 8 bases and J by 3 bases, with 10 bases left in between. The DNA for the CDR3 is TGTGCCAGCTATCAATCCAAAGAGACCCAGTACTTC. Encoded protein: CASYQSKETQYF.

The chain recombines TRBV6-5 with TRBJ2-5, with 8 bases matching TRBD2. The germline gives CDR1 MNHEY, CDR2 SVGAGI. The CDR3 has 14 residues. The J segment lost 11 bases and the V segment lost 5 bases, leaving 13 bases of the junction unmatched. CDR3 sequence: CASSGGTRRNEQYF. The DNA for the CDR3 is TGTGCCAGCAGTGGTGGGACTAGAAGAAATGAGCAGTACTTC.

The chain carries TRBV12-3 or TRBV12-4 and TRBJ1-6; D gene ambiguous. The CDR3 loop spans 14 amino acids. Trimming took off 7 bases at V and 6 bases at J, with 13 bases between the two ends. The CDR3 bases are TGTGCCAGCAACTTGGGTACCCCTAATTCACCCCTCCACTTT. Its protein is CASNLGTPNSPLHF.

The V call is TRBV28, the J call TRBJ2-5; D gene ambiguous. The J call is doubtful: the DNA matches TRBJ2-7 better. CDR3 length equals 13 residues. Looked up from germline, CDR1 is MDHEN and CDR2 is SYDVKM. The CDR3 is CASSRPSPYEQYF. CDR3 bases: TGTGCCAGCAGCCGTCCCTCGCCCTACGAGCAGTACTTC.

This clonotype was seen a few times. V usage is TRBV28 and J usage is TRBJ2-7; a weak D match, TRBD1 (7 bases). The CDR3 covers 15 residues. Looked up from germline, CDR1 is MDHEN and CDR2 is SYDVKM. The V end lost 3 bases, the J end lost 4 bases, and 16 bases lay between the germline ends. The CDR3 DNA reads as TGTGCCAGCAGTTTTCCAGGGGGGTATCCGTACGAGCAGTACTTC. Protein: CASSFPGGYPYEQYF.

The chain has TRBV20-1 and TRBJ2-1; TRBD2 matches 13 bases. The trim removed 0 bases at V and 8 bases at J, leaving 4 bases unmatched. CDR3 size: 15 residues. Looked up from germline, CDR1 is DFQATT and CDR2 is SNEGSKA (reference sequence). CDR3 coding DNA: TGCAGTGCTAGAGATAGGACTAGCGGGGGTCATGAGCAGTTCTTC. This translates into CSARDRTSGGHEQFF.